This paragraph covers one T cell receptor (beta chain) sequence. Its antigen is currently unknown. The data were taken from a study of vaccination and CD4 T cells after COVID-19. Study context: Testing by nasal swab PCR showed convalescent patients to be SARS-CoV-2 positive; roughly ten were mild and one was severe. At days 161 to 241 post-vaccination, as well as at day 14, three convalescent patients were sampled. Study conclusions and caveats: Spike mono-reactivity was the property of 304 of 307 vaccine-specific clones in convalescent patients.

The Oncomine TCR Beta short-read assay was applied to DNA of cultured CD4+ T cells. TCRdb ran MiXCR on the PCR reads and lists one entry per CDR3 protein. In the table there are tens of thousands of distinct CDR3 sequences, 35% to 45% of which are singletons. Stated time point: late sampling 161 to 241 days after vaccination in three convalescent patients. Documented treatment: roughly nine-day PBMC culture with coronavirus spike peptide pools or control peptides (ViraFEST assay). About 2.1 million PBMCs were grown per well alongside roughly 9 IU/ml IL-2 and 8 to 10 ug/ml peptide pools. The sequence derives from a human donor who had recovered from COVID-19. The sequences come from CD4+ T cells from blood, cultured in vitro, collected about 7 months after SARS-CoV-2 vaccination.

CDR3 residues: CASSYSGGTEAFF. The DNA of the CDR3 is TGTGCCAGCAGTTACTCAGGGGGCACTGAAGCTTTCTTT. V gene TRBV6-5 combines with J gene TRBJ1-1; D may be TRBD1 (6 bases). The germline V and J ends were trimmed by 0 bases and 4 bases, with 6 bases remaining between them. From germline, CDR1 is MNHEY and CDR2 SVGAGI. There are 13 residues in the CDR3.